Below are 26 T cell receptor beta chains sequenced from a single sample in a study of blood T cells in healthy people across ages. Primers used in a second PCR of roughly 7 to 12 cycles were a sample-barcoded 5' primer and a J-beta primer mix. A single record per CDR3 protein comes from TCRdb applying MiXCR to the 5' RACE reads. The sample has roughly 930,000 distinct CDR3 sequences, around 46% seen once. The sample comprised blood. All receptors come from a young man in good health.

CDR3: CASTGTMNYEQYF. The DNA for the CDR3 is TGTGCCAGCACAGGGACAATGAATTACGAGCAGTACTTC. J is TRBJ2-7 and V is TRBV28; possible D gene TRBD1, 6 bases. CDR3 length: 13 residues. The V end was cut by 7 bases, the J end by 4 bases, with 14 bases between. Germline V CDR1 and CDR2: MDHEN, SYDVKM.

This sequence joins TRBV12-3 or TRBV12-4 and TRBJ2-3; D is unclear. This CDR3 spans 13 amino acids. V was shortened by 3 bases and J by 5 bases, with 9 bases between the two germline ends. The CDR3 bases are TGTGCCAGCAGTTTCAACCCAGGAGATACGCAGTATTTT. Its protein product is CASSFNPGDTQYF.

This chain uses TRBV12-3 or TRBV12-4 with TRBJ2-1; no definite D call. The V gene lost 5 bases and the J gene lost 6 bases, with 11 bases spanning the gap. This CDR3 comprises 13 residues. Written as DNA, the CDR3 is TGTGCCAGCAGTCTGGGTATCGGCAATGAGCAGTTCTTC. Translated, it gives CASSLGIGNEQFF.

As to this clonotype: A much larger clone differs by one base, so this may be a read error. The chain uses TRBV10-3 and TRBJ2-5; D remains unclear. The J call may be in error: the DNA end matches TRBJ2-7 better. From germline, CDR1 is ENHRY and CDR2 SYGVKD. The CDR3 runs 12 residues. In DNA, the CDR3 is TGTGCCATCACTGAGCAGGACTACGAGCAGTACTTC. Its protein product is CAITEQDYEQYF.

This rearrangement joins TRBV10-3 to TRBJ2-3, with 7 bases that match TRBD2. This CDR3 comprises 15 residues. CDR1 and CDR2 from the germline V gene are ENHRY and SYGVKD. Trimming removed 4 bases from V and 0 bases from J; junction bases left unmatched: 4. The CDR3: CAISASGVSTDTQYF. Here the CDR3 DNA reads TGTGCCATCAGTGCAAGCGGGGTGAGCACAGATACGCAGTATTTT.

V and J are TRBV7-9 and TRBJ1-1; D remains unclear. The V end lost 4 bases, the J end lost 10 bases, and 13 bases lay between the germline ends. The germline CDR1 and CDR2 sequences are SEHNR and FQNEAQ (reference sequence). The length of the CDR3 is 12 residues. CDR3 sequence: CASSSPGFGAFF. The DNA for the CDR3 is TGTGCCAGCAGCTCCCCGGGGTTTGGAGCTTTCTTT.

This clonotype was counted a few times. The chain links TRBV4-1 to TRBJ2-7; TRBD1 or TRBD2 may be the D gene (5 bases each). This CDR3 is 15 amino acids long. V gave up 0 bases and J gave up 5 bases, with 14 bases separating them. Germline CDR1 reads MGHRA; CDR2 reads YSYEKL. The CDR3 region is CASSQDPGASDEQYF. As DNA, the CDR3 is TGCGCCAGCAGCCAAGATCCCGGGGCCAGCGACGAGCAGTACTTC.

This clonotype was found a few times. The chain carries TRBV4-1 and TRBJ1-2, with D possibly matching TRBD1 (6 bases). Trimming left V 0 bases short and J 6 bases short, with 17 bases between. Germline V lookup: CDR1 MGHRA, CDR2 YSYEKL. The CDR3 loop spans 16 amino acids. The CDR3 protein is CASSQDVRGRSDGYTF. CDR3 in DNA: TGCGCCAGCAGCCAAGATGTTCGGGGGCGATCGGATGGCTACACCTTC.

The chain is built from TRBV3-1 and TRBJ2-7; D unresolved. Germline V gives CDR1 LGHDT, CDR2 YNNKEL (reference sequence). V was clipped by 0 bases and J by 2 bases, with 8 bases between them. CDR3 size: 14 residues. CDR3 sequence reads: CASSQEVYPYEQYF. DNA of the CDR3: TGTGCCAGCAGCCAAGAAGTATACCCCTACGAGCAGTACTTC.

The chain employs TRBV5-1 and TRBJ1-1; a weak D match, TRBD1 (5 bases). In germline, CDR1 is SGHRS, CDR2 YFSETQ. The CDR3 is 15 amino acids. V lost 0 bases to trimming and J lost 5 bases, with 14 bases between them. This CDR3 reads CASSLGTRETTEAFF. The CDR3, as DNA: TGCGCCAGCAGCTTGGGGACCAGGGAGACGACTGAAGCTTTCTTT.

V usage is TRBV5-1 and J usage is TRBJ2-3; D assignment may be TRBD1 or TRBD2 (6 bases each). Deletions cut 4 bases from V and 0 bases from J, with 21 bases between. CDR1 is SGHRS and CDR2 is YFSETQ in the germline V gene. This CDR3 region has 18 residues. DNA of the CDR3: TGCGCCAGCAGCCGGGGGCCAACAGGGACGGCTAGCACAGATACGCAGTATTTT. It specifies CASSRGPTGTASTDTQYF.

The chain uses TRBV6-1 and TRBJ1-2; D unclear. This CDR3 comprises 13 residues. Germline CDR1 and CDR2: MNHNS and SASEGT. V was cut by 7 bases and J by 3 bases, with 12 bases left in between. CDR3 loop: CASIGSTYYGYTF. CDR3 sequence (DNA): TGTGCCAGCATAGGGTCAACCTACTATGGCTACACCTTC.

This clonotype was counted at least ten times. This chain connects TRBV7-2 to TRBJ1-2; a weak D match, TRBD1 (5 bases). The germline V and J ends were trimmed by 5 bases and 7 bases, with 14 bases remaining between them. In germline, CDR1 is SGHTA, CDR2 FQGNSA. This CDR3 comprises 13 residues. The CDR3 reads CASSADRLGGYTF. The CDR3, as DNA: TGTGCCAGCAGCGCTGACAGATTGGGTGGCTACACCTTC.

This clonotype occurred a few times. The rearrangement uses TRBV12-3 or TRBV12-4 and TRBJ2-2; TRBD1 might be the D (6 bases). V was trimmed by 6 bases and J by 7 bases, leaving 12 bases between them. There are 13 residues in the CDR3. The CDR3 protein is CASSPGVGGELFF. The CDR3 nucleotides are TGTGCCAGCAGCCCAGGGGTGGGCGGGGAGCTGTTTTTT.

V is TRBV7-9 and J is TRBJ2-7, with D perhaps TRBD2 (5 bases). This CDR3 spans 16 amino acids. The V end was cut by 4 bases, the J end by 3 bases, with 19 bases between. The germline CDR1 and CDR2 sequences are SEHNR and FQNEAQ (reference sequence). CDR3 DNA: TGTGCCAGCAGCTCAGGAGACCACCAAGGAGGCTACGAGCAGTACTTC. Its protein product is CASSSGDHQGGYEQYF.

The table lists this clonotype with a few counts. The chain is built from TRBV6-5 and TRBJ1-2, with a possible D match to TRBD1 (6 bases). Germline CDR1 and CDR2: MNHEY and SVGAGI. The germline V and J ends were trimmed by 7 bases and 5 bases, with 11 bases remaining between them. CDR3 length: 12 amino acids. CDR3 coding DNA: TGTGCCAGCACGAGGGGGTTTTATGGCTACACCTTC. The encoded protein is CASTRGFYGYTF.

J is TRBJ2-7 and V is TRBV5-1, with D unresolved. Matching the DNA end better, TRBJ2-5 makes the J call doubtful. This CDR3 is 13 amino acids long. Germline V gene sequence: CDR1 SGHRS, CDR2 YFSETQ. This CDR3 reads CASSPWGSETQYF. The CDR3, as DNA: TGCGCCAGCAGCCCGTGGGGTTCAGAGACCCAGTACTTC.

The rearrangement links TRBV6-1 to TRBJ1-4, with 10 nucleotides matching TRBD1. CDR1 and CDR2 from the germline V gene are MNHNS and SASEGT. The J segment lost 1 base and the V segment lost 6 bases, leaving 8 bases of the junction unmatched. The CDR3 totals 17 residues. The CDR3 sequence: CASSSGQGSGTNEKLFF. The CDR3 nucleotides are TGTGCCAGCAGCTCGGGACAGGGGTCGGGAACTAATGAAAAACTGTTTTTT.

This clonotype was seen more than once but under ten times. The chain has TRBV4-1 and TRBJ2-7, with TRBD2 as a possible D gene (6 bases). Germline V gene lookup returns CDR1 MGHRA and CDR2 YSYEKL. Trimming cost V 0 bases and J 6 bases, with 12 bases left between them. This CDR3 has 14 amino acids. The CDR3 DNA reads TGCGCCAGCAGCCAAGATCCGCGGGGTAGCGAGCAGTACTTC. Translating gives CASSQDPRGSEQYF.

The chain has TRBV20-1 and TRBJ2-4; D may be TRBD1 (6 bases). Germline assignment: CDR1 DFQATT and CDR2 SNEGSKA (reference sequence). V lost 6 bases to trimming and J lost 6 bases, with 21 bases between them. This CDR3 region has 15 residues. In DNA form, the CDR3 reads TGCAGTGCAGAAAACAGGGTTTCAGGTGGAAACATTCAGTACTTC. This encodes CSAENRVSGGNIQYF.

This clonotype was counted at least ten times. J is TRBJ2-7 and V is TRBV27; the D gene is possibly TRBD1 (6 bases). CDR1 is MNHEY and CDR2 is SMNVEV in the germline V gene (reference sequence). The CDR3 has 14 residues. V was trimmed by 2 bases and J by 0 bases, leaving 8 bases between them. CDR3 sequence: CASSLGTFSYEQYF. The CDR3 nucleotides are TGTGCCAGCAGTTTAGGGACATTCTCCTACGAGCAGTACTTC.

This clonotype was picked up a small number of times. The V gene is TRBV25-1, the J gene TRBJ1-1; the D gene is possibly TRBD1 (6 bases). Germline CDR1 reads MGHDK; CDR2 reads SYGVNS. CDR3 size: 12 residues. Deletions cut 7 bases from V and 4 bases from J, with 10 bases between. The CDR3 reads CASNQGLTEAFF. DNA of the CDR3: TGTGCCAGCAATCAGGGGCTCACTGAAGCTTTCTTT.

J is TRBJ1-2 and V is TRBV29-1; a possible D gene is TRBD1 (5 bases). V lost 7 bases and J 2 bases, leaving 17 bases between the germline ends. The CDR3 is made up of 14 amino acids. CDR1 and CDR2 (germline): SQVTM, ANQGSEA. The CDR3 bases are TGCAGCGCTAAAAACTTGACAGCAAACTATGGCTACACCTTC. Its protein is CSAKNLTANYGYTF.

This clonotype appeared a few times. This chain connects TRBV29-1 to TRBJ1-5; no reliable D call. The CDR3 consists of 13 residues. Germline V gives CDR1 SQVTM, CDR2 ANQGSEA. V lost 4 bases, J lost 4 bases, and 11 bases lay in between. The CDR3 nucleotides read TGCAGCGTTGCCCACGCGGGGAATCAGCCCCAGCATTTT. This codes for CSVAHAGNQPQHF.

Only a few counts were recorded for this clonotype. The chain carries TRBV7-2 and TRBJ1-2, with 9 bases that match TRBD1. V lost 5 bases, J lost 4 bases, and 8 bases stayed unmatched. The germline V gene encodes CDR1 SGHTA and CDR2 FQGNSA. The CDR3 contains 15 residues. CDR3 residues: CASSPRQGVGYGYTF. The CDR3 nucleotides read TGTGCCAGCAGCCCACGACAGGGGGTAGGCTATGGCTACACCTTC.

A word on this clonotype: Germline is not matched at one junction end, which may reflect a read error. J is TRBJ2-3 and V is TRBV29-1, with 7 bases that match TRBD2. The germline V gene has CDR1 SQVTM and CDR2 ANQGSEA. The CDR3 contains 12 residues. The CDR3 DNA sequence: TGCGGCGTTGGGACTACCACAGATACGCAGTATTTT. Translation gives CGVGTTTDTQYF.